This TCR beta chain stems from a study of blood T cell repertoires in COVID-19. Whole-study context: Acute-phase and convalescent COVID-19 samples originated in the United States, Italy and Spain. From T cells, B-cell-depleted T cells, or PBMCs came the material, which was cDNA or gDNA.

Profiling relied on immunoSEQ multiplex PCR, and the TCRdb table lists in-frame clones only, not all of them. In the table there are approximately 76,000 clones, 75% to 90% of which are singletons. V lost 4 bases and J 4 bases, leaving 10 bases between the germline ends. This CDR3 has 12 residues. Per the germline V gene, CDR1 is SQVTM and CDR2 is ANQGSEA. The chain couples TRBV29-1 to TRBJ1-1; tentatively, D is TRBD1 (6 bases). The receptor's source is an elderly woman with active or convalescent COVID-19. The sequencing sample was made of peripheral blood. This CDR3 reads CSVGGTSTEAFF. The CDR3 DNA sequence: TGCAGCGTTGGGGGGACAAGCACTGAAGCTTTCTTT.